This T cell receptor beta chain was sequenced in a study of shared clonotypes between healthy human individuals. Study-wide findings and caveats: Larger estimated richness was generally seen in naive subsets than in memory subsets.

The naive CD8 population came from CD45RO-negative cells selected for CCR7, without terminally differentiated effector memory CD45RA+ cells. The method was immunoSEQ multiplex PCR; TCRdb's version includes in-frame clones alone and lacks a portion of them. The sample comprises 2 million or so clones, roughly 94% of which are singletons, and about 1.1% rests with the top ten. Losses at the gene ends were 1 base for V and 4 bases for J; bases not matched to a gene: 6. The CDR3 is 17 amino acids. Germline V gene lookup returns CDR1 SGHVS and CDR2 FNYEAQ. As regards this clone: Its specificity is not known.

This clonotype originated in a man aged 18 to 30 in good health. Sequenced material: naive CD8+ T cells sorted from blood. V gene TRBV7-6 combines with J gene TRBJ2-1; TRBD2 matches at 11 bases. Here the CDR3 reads CASSLGVAGGFYNEQFF. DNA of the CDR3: TGTGCCAGCAGCTTAGGTGTAGCGGGAGGGTTTTACAATGAGCAGTTCTTC.